Reported below is one T cell receptor (beta chain). Its specific antigen is unknown. Base qualities are missing; no much larger clone stands one base away. These data come from a study of shared clonotypes between healthy human individuals (dated by TCRdb to the early 2020s). Study-level background: A couple of women and a few men aged 18 to 49 years were included in the cohort. Per donor, three plates each were used for CD4 naive and CD4 memory, two for CD8 naive, and one for CD8 memory. The study deeply sequenced blood TCR repertoires of about 5 healthy adults to estimate repertoire size and the extent of clonotype sharing between individuals. Libraries were prepared and TCR repertoires were sequenced by different laboratories using diverse techniques, in order to increase sequencing depth and limit assay-specific biases. Per donor, leukapheresis produced somewhere between about 0.85 and 8.9 billion PBMCs.

Based on the germline V gene, the CDR1 and CDR2 sequences are MDHEN and SYDVKM. V is pruned by 7 bases and J by 7 bases, leaving 10 bases of the junction without a gene match. Its CDR3 holds 15 amino acids, cysteine through phenylalanine. Only CDR3 DNA is held: 45 bases, read in frame from base 1. General study outcomes and caveats: Pairwise subsampling indicated that sequencing depth was expected to affect the degree of clonotype sharing among donors. Rarefaction of sorted-subset datasets indicated incomplete sequencing despite the large sequencing depth. Higher generation probabilities were observed for clonotypes shared by all four sorted-subset donors than for non-shared clonotypes. Only blood was sampled, and tissue TCR repertoires likely differ from those in blood. Estimated clonotype richness was generally larger for naive than for memory subsets. Sharing across a handful of donors was observed for approximately 5% of naive CD4, about 4% of naive CD8, about 2.3% of memory CD4, and roughly 0.4% of memory CD8 clonotypes. Because the study included only a small number of donors, the genetic and exposure-history diversity represented was limited.

TCR CDR3 regions were amplified from genomic DNA by multiplex PCR using the deep immunoSEQ assay. Extracted genomic DNA from each cell subset was spread evenly across all wells of several immunoSEQ 96-well plates, with each plate serving as a replicate. Each replicate PCR for sorted subsets received around 200 ng genomic DNA, equal to about 29,000 T cell genomes. The purified libraries were quantified using a Qubit 3.0 fluorometer, sized with a Bioanalyzer 2100, and then quantified again using the KAPA Library Quantification kit. A separate single-read 150-cycle Illumina NextSeq 550 flow cell was used to sequence each immunoSEQ 96-well plate. Under the source paper's analysis protocol: Because the immunoSEQ output included only junctional sequences and no quality scores, the filtering could not be the same as the filtering used for full-length reads. To assign V/J genes and CDR3, sequences were annotated using PyIR, a Python wrapper for IgBLAST v1.9, with IMGT germline references. Reads were filtered out if the reads had weak V/J assignments (E-value above 1e-6), no CDR3, stop codons, out-of-frame junctions, or ambiguous translated residues. V3J clonotypes were defined as sequences sharing the same inferred V gene, J gene, and CDR3 amino acid sequence. Percentage overlap between repertoires was computed as shared unique clonotypes divided by the size of the smaller repertoire. Richness of each repertoire was evaluated using RTK rarefaction, the Chao1 estimator, and Recon v2.1 estimates of unobserved clonotypes. For all TCRbeta clonotypes obtained by the gDNA method from a handful of donors, generation probabilities were computed with OLGA. In TCRdb, the immuneACCESS table is reduced to in-frame sequences with V and J assigned. These tables do not hold every clone; where another copy was compared, an unresolved V gene accounts for under half, and the others remain unexplained. V and J calls plus clone size are reproduced from that table; the DNA served to infer D and trimming. The sample profile shows some 800,000 clones; nearly 95% of them were found once. The leading ten clones occupy approximately 25% of the sample.

CD8 naive samples were obtained by positive selection for CCR7 among CD45RO-negative cells, yielding a CD45RA+CCR7+ population from which TemRA cells were excluded. Donors were healthy HIV-negative adults with no recently reported acute infections or vaccinations. All donors were Caucasian adults living in Nashville, Tennessee, USA. Blood was collected by leukapheresis, and PBMCs were isolated by Ficoll-Histopaque density gradient centrifugation and then cryopreserved in liquid nitrogen vapor phase. Analytical flow cytometry was used to check the purity and quantity of every magnetically sorted T cell population. Genomic DNA was isolated from each sorted fraction and quantified by UV absorbance on a Nanodrop 2000c.

The sample comprised naive CD8+ T cells sorted from blood. Reading the label with the study, this specimen's cell subset or site is: CD45RA+CCR7+. In this chain, TRBV28 is recombined with TRBJ2-2, with 9 central nucleotides matching TRBD1. The receptor's source is a young man in good health. The DNA sequence is given as TGTGCCAGCACTGCTACCGGGACAGGGAACGGGGAGCTGTTTTTT. Protein translation: CASTATGTGNGELFF.